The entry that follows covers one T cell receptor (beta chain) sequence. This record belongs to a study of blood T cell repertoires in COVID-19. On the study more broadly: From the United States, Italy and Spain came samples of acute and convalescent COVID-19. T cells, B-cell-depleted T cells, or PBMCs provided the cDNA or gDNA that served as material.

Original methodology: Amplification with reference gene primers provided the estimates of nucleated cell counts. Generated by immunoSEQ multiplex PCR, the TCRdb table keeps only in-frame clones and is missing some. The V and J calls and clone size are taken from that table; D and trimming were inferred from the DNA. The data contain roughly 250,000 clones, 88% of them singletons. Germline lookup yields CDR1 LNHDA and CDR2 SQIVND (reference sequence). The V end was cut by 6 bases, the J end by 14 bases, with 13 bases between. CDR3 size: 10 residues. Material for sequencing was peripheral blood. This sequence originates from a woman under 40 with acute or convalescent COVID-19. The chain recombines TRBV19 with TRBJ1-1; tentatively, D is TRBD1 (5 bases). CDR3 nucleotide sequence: TGTGCCAGTAGGGGGCCAGTAGCCTTCTTT. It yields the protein CASRGPVAFF.